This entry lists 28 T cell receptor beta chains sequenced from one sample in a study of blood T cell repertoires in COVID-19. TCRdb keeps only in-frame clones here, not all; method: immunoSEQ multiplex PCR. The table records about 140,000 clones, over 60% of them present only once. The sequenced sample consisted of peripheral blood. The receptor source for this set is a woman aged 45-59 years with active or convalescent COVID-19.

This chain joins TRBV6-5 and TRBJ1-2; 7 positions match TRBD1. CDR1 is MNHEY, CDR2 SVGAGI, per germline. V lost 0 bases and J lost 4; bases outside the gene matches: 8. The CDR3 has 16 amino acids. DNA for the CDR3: TGTGCCAGCAGTTACTCCCCAGGAGGGGGCGGCTATGGCTACACCTTC. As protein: CASSYSPGGGGYGYTF.

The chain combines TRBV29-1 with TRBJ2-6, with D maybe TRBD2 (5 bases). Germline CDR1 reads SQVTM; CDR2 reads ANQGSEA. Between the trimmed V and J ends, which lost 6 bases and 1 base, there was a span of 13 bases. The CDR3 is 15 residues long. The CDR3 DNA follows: TGCAGCGTCGACGAAGCGGAATCTGGGGCCAACGTCCTGACTTTC. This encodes CSVDEAESGANVLTF.

This CDR3 is CASREAGLYEQYF. The CDR3 DNA follows: TGTGCCAGTAGGGAGGCGGGCCTCTACGAGCAGTACTTC. The V call is TRBV28, the J call TRBJ2-7; a weak D match, TRBD2 (6 bases). Trimming cost V 9 bases and J 3 bases, with 15 bases left between them. There are 13 residues in the CDR3. The germline V gene has CDR1 MDHEN and CDR2 SYDVKM.

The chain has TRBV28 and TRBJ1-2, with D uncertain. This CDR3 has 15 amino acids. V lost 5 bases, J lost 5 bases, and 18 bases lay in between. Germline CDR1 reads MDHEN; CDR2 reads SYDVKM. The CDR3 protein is CASSTYNARAYGYTF. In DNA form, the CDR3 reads TGTGCCAGCAGTACTTACAACGCGAGGGCTTATGGCTACACCTTC.

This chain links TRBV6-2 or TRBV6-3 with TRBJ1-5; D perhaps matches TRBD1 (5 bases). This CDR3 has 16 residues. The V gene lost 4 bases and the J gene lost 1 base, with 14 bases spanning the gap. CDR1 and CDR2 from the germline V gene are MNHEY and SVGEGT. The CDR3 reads CASSLRGRGSNQPQHF. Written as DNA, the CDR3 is TGTGCCAGCAGTTTGCGTGGCCGGGGGAGCAATCAGCCCCAGCATTTT.

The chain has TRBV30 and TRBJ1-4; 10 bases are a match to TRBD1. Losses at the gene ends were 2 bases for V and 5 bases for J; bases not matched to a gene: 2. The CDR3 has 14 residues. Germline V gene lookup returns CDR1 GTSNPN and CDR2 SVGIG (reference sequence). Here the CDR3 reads CAWSRQGANEKLFF. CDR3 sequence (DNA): TGTGCCTGGAGTAGACAGGGGGCGAATGAAAAACTGTTTTTT. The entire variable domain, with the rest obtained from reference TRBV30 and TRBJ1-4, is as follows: SQTIHQWPATLVQPVGSPLSLECTVEGTSNPNLYWYRQAAGRGLQLLFYSVGIGQISSEVPQNLSASRPQDRQFILSSKKLLLSDSGFYLCAWSRQGANEKLFFGSGTQLSVL.

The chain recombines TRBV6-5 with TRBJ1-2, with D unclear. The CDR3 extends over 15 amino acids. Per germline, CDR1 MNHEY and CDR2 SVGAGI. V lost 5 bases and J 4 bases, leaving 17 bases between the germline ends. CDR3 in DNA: TGTGCCAGCAGTACCCGAAGCAGGCCGTTCTATGGCTACACCTTC. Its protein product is CASSTRSRPFYGYTF.

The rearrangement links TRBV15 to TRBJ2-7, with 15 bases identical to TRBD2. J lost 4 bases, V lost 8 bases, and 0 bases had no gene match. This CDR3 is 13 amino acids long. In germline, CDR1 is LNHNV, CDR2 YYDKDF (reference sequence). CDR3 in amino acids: CATGTSGRYEQYF. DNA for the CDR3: TGTGCCACCGGGACTAGCGGGAGGTACGAGCAGTACTTC.

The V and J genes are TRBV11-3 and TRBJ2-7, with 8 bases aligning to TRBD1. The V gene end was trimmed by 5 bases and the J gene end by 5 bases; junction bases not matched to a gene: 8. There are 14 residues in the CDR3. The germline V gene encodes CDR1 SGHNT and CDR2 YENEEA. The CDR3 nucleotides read TGTGCCAGCAGCCCCCGACAGGGGTACGACGAGCAGTACTTC. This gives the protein CASSPRQGYDEQYF.

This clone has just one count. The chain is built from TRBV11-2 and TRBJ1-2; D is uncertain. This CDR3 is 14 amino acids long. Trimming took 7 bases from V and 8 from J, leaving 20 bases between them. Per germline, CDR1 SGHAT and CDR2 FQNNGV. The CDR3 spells CASNPELIGRGYTF. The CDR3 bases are TGTGCCAGCAACCCCGAATTGATAGGGAGAGGCTACACCTTC.

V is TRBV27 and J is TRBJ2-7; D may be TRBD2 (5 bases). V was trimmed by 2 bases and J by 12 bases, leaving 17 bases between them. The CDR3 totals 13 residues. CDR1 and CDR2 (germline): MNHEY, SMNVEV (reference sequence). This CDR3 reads CASSLQTIGSRYF. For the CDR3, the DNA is TGTGCCAGCAGTTTACAGACTATAGGTAGTCGGTACTTC.

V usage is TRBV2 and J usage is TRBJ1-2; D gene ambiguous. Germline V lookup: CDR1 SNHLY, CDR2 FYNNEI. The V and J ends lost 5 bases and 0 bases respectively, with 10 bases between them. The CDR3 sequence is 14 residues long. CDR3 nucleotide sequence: TGTGCCAGCAGTTTACAGAATTCTAACTATGGCTACACCTTC. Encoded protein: CASSLQNSNYGYTF.

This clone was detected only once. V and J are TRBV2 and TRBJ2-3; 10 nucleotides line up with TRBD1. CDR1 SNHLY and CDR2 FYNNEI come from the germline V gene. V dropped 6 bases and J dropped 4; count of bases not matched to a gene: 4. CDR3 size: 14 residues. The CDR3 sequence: CASSGQGVADTQYF. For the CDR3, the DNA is TGTGCCAGCAGCGGACAGGGGGTGGCAGATACGCAGTATTTT.

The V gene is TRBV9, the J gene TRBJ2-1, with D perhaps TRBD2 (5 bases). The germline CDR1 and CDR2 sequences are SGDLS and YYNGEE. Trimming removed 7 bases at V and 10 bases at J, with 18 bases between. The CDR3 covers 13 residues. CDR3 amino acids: CASGFSGISEQFF. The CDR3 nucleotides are TGTGCCAGCGGGTTCTCCGGGATCTCCGAGCAGTTCTTC.

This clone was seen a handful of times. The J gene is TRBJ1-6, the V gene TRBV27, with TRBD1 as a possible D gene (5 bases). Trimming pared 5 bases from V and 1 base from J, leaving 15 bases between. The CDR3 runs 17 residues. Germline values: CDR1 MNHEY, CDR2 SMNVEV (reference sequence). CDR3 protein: CASSRKMGGSYNSPLHF. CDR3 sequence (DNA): TGTGCCAGCAGTCGAAAGATGGGGGGTTCCTATAATTCACCCCTCCACTTT.

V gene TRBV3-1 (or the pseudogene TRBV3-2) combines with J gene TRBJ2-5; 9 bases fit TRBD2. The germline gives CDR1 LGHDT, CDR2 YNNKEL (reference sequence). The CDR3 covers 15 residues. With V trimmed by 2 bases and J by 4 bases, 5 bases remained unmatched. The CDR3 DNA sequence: TGTGCCAGCAGCCAACAGCGGGGGGTCCCAGAGACCCAGTACTTC. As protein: CASSQQRGVPETQYF.

The CDR3 loop is CASSKGLNEKLFF. CDR3 in DNA: TGTGCCAGCTCAAAGGGACTGAATGAAAAACTGTTTTTT. The rearrangement joins TRBV18 to TRBJ1-4; weak D call: TRBD1 (5 bases). This CDR3 has 13 amino acids. Trimming took off 5 bases at V and 5 bases at J, with 9 bases between the two ends. The V gene's germline CDR1 is KGHSH and CDR2 LQKENI.

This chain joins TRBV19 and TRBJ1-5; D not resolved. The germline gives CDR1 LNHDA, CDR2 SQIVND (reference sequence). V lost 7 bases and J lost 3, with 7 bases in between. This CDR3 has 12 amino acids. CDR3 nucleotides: TGTGCCAGTATCGGGAACAATCAGCCCCAGCATTTT. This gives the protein CASIGNNQPQHF.

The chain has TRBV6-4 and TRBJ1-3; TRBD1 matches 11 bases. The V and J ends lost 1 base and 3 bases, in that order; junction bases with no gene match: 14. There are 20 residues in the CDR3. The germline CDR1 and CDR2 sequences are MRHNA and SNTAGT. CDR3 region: CASSDYPRDRGSCFGNTIYF. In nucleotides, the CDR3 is TGTGCCAGCAGTGACTACCCCCGGGACAGGGGGTCTTGTTTTGGAAACACCATATATTTT.

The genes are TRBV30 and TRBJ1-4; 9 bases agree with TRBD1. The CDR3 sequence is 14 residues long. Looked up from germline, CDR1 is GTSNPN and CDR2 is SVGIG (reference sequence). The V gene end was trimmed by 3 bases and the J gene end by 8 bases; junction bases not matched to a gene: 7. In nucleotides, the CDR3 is TGTGCCTGGAGGTTACAGGGGGCGGGGGAAAAACTGTTTTTT. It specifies CAWRLQGAGEKLFF.

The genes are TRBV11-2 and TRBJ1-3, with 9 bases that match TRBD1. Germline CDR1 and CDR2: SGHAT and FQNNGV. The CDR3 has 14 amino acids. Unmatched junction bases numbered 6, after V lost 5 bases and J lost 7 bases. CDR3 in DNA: TGTGCCAGCAGCCCCTGGACAGGGGTTAACACCATATATTTT. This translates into CASSPWTGVNTIYF. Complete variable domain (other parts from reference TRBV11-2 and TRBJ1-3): EAGVAQSPRYKIIEKRQSVAFWCNPISGHATLYWYQQILGQGPKLLIQFQNNGVVDDSQLPKDRFSAERLKGVDSTLKIQPAKLEDSAVYLCASSPWTGVNTIYFGEGSWLTVV.

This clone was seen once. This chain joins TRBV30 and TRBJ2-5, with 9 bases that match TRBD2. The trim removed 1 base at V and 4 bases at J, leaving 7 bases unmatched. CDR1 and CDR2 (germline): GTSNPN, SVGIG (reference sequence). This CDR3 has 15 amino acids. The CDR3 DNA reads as TGTGCCTGGAGTGCCGGGCGGGGGGGCCCAGAGACCCAGTACTTC. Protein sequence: CAWSAGRGGPETQYF.

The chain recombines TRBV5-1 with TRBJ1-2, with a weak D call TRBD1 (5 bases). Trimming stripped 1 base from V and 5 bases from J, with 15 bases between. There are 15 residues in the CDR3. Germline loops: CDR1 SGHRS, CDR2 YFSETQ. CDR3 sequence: CASSLWQGVGYGYTF. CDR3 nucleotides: TGCGCCAGCAGCTTGTGGCAGGGCGTAGGGTATGGCTACACCTTC.

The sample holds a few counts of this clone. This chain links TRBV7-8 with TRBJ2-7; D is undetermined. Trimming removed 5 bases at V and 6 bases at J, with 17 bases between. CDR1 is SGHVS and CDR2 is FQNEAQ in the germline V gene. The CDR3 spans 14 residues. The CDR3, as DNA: TGTGCCAGCAGCGCCCTGTCAGGCCCCTTCGAGCAGTACTTC. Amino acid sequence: CASSALSGPFEQYF.

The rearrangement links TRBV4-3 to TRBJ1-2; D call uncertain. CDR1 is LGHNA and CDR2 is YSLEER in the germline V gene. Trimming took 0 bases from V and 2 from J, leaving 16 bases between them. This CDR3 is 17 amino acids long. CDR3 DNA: TGCGCCAGCAGCCAAGATGTTACGACCTCAGGAAACTATGGCTACACCTTC. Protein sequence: CASSQDVTTSGNYGYTF.

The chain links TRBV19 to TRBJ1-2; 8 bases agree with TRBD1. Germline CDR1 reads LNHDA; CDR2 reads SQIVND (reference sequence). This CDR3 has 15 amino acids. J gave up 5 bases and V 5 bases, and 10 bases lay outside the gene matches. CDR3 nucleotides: TGTGCCAGTAGTTCCCGGGACAGGACCCGATATGGCTACACCTTC. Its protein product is CASSSRDRTRYGYTF.

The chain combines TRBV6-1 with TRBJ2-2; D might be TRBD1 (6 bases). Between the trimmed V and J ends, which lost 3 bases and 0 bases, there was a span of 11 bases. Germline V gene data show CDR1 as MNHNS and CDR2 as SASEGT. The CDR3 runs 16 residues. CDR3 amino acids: CASSEPGHPNTGELFF. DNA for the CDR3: TGTGCCAGCAGTGAGCCGGGACATCCGAACACCGGGGAGCTGTTTTTT.

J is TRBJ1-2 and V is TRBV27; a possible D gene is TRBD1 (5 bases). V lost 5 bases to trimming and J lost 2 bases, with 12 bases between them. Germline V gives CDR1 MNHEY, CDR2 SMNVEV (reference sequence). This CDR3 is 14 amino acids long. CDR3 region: CASSPIQENYGYTF. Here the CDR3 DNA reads TGTGCCAGCAGTCCGATACAGGAAAACTATGGCTACACCTTC.